The 9 T cell receptor beta chains below all came from one sample that was sequenced in a study of T-cell reconstitution after alpha-beta-depleted transplantation in children. Preparation of the TCRbeta library was carried out with unique molecular identifiers. TCRdb ran MiXCR on the PCR reads and lists one entry per CDR3 protein. Of 440,000 or so distinct CDR3 sequences in the sample, approximately 41% are singletons; the top ten hold 27%. The source material was PBMCs, sampled before TCRalphabeta/CD19-depleted stem cell transplant. The receptors were sampled from a girl under 10 years old with aplastic anemia, due to receive a stem cell transplant.

The chain is built from TRBV12-3 or TRBV12-4 and TRBJ2-7; TRBD2 agrees at 15 bases. The CDR3 extends over 16 amino acids. V dropped 3 bases and J dropped 1; count of bases not matched to a gene: 1. CDR3 DNA: TGTGCCAGCAGTTTTGGACTAGCGGGAGGGTCCTACGAGCAGTACTTC. Its translation is CASSFGLAGGSYEQYF.

V usage is TRBV5-1 and J usage is TRBJ2-1; TRBD2 might be the D (6 bases). This CDR3 is built from 12 residues. The V end lost 5 bases, the J end lost 9 bases, and 12 bases lay between the germline ends. Germline CDR1 and CDR2: SGHRS and YFSETQ. The CDR3 spells CASRLGGSEQFF. In DNA, the CDR3 is TGCGCCAGCAGGCTCGGGGGAAGTGAGCAGTTCTTC.

V gene TRBV20-1 combines with J gene TRBJ1-5, with TRBD1 matching over 8 bases. The ends lost 6 bases at V and 5 bases at J; junction bases unmatched: 9. This CDR3 is 14 amino acids long. The germline V gene encodes CDR1 DFQATT and CDR2 SNEGSKA (reference sequence). In DNA form, the CDR3 reads TGCAGTGCAGTAGGACAGGGAGGAGATCAGCCCCAGCATTTT. Protein: CSAVGQGGDQPQHF.

This clonotype was found a few times. The chain links TRBV4-1 to TRBJ2-2; 8 positions match TRBD2. Germline CDR1 MGHRA, CDR2 YSYEKL. The CDR3 covers 21 residues. After removal of 4 bases from V and 5 bases from J, the junction contained 24 bases not matched to a gene. In DNA form, the CDR3 reads TGCGCCAGCAGCCCAAGTCAAGAGGGGATCAGCGGGAGAAGGAAGACCGGGGAGCTGTTTTTT. It specifies CASSPSQEGISGRRKTGELFF.

This clonotype was seen a handful of times. The chain combines TRBV27 with TRBJ1-2, with D possibly TRBD1 on 5 matching bases. With 5 bases removed from V and 6 bases from J, the gap between germline ends came to 7 bases. Germline lookup yields CDR1 MNHEY and CDR2 SMNVEV (reference sequence). This CDR3 has 11 amino acids. This CDR3 reads CASSGHNGYTF. CDR3 DNA: TGTGCCAGCAGTGGACACAATGGCTACACCTTC.

V usage is TRBV10-3 and J usage is TRBJ1-2; D may be TRBD1 (5 bases). V dropped 10 bases and J dropped 1 base, with 13 bases sitting between them. The germline CDR1 and CDR2 sequences are ENHRY and SYGVKD. The CDR3 is 13 residues long. CDR3 sequence reads: CATQDSRNYGYTF. CDR3 bases: TGTGCCACCCAAGACAGCCGTAACTATGGCTACACCTTC.

The genes are TRBV12-3 or TRBV12-4 and TRBJ2-3; weak D call: TRBD2 (5 bases). This CDR3 is built from 15 residues. The V gene lost 5 bases and the J gene lost 4 bases, with 16 bases spanning the gap. CDR3 sequence (DNA): TGTGCCAGCAGTCCCTCCTGGCTAGCTTCAGATACGCAGTATTTT. It specifies CASSPSWLASDTQYF.

This clonotype came up many times. The chain couples TRBV28 to TRBJ1-1; the D is unclear. V was shortened by 2 bases and J by 11 bases, with 6 bases between the two germline ends. Germline lookup yields CDR1 MDHEN and CDR2 SYDVKM. The CDR3 totals 10 residues. CDR3: CASSLGEAFF. The CDR3, as DNA: TGTGCCAGCAGTTTAGGGGAGGCTTTCTTT.

This clonotype was counted once. The chain employs TRBV28 and TRBJ2-1; D ambiguous. V was cut by 1 base and J by 6 bases, with 10 bases left in between. The CDR3 is 14 amino acids. Per germline, CDR1 MDHEN and CDR2 SYDVKM. This chain's CDR3 is CASSLSSPSNEQFF. The CDR3 bases are TGTGCCAGCAGTTTATCCTCCCCCAGCAATGAGCAGTTCTTC.